Following are 20 T cell receptor beta chains from one sample sequenced in a study of response to subunit inactivated influenza vaccine. TCRdb re-derived calls from the RT-PCR reads in MiXCR, one entry per CDR3 protein. The sample carries about 780,000 distinct CDR3 sequences, around 20% recorded once. The source material was PBMCs from blood, sampled roughly 5 days after vaccination. These receptors were collected from a man aged 50 or older who received an inactivated influenza vaccine.

This clonotype was observed once. The chain carries TRBV21-1 and TRBJ1-5; the table's D call, TRBD1, was not checked against the DNA. TRBV21-1 is a pseudogene locus. The CDR3 totals 13 residues. CDR3 bases: TGTGCCAGCAGTACAGGGGACACTCAGCCCCAGCATTTT. Amino acids: CASSTGDTQPQHF.

This clonotype has a handful of counts. This rearrangement joins TRBV27 to TRBJ2-3; 9 nucleotides agree with TRBD1. Trimming took 5 bases from V and 3 from J; bases not matched to a gene: 6. Germline V gene data show CDR1 as MNHEY and CDR2 as SMNVEV (reference sequence). The length of the CDR3 is 15 residues. CDR3 amino acids: CASSKRDRETDTQYF. CDR3 DNA sequence: TGTGCCAGCAGTAAAAGGGACAGGGAAACAGATACGCAGTATTTT.

This clonotype has more than one count but fewer than ten. This chain joins TRBV11-2 and TRBJ2-1; 7 bases line up with TRBD2. This CDR3 has 18 residues. J gave up 7 bases and V 2 bases, and 17 bases lay outside the gene matches. Germline V gene lookup returns CDR1 SGHAT and CDR2 FQNNGV. The CDR3 spells CASSLRRMGGGPANEQFF. CDR3 bases: TGTGCCAGCAGCTTAAGGAGAATGGGGGGAGGGCCCGCGAATGAGCAGTTCTTC.

The table lists this clonotype with a few counts. This chain links TRBV6-2 or TRBV6-3 with TRBJ1-4; a possible D gene is TRBD1 (6 bases). This CDR3 contains 14 residues. Germline CDR1 and CDR2: MNHEY and SVGEGT. V dropped 10 bases and J dropped 8 bases, with 20 bases sitting between them. CDR3 residues: CATMDGRGGEKLFF. The CDR3 region has the DNA TGTGCCACCATGGACGGCAGGGGAGGAGAAAAACTGTTTTTT.

The chain combines TRBV4-2 with TRBJ2-3; no definite D call. The CDR3 totals 14 residues. Trimming stripped 1 base from V and 1 base from J, with 6 bases between. Germline values: CDR1 LGHNA, CDR2 YNFKEQ. The CDR3 DNA reads as TGTGCCAGCAGCCAAGTAGAAGGCACAGATACGCAGTATTTT. It is translated as CASSQVEGTDTQYF.

The CDR3 DNA sequence: TGTGCCAGCAGCTTAGACCTCATGAGGGGGAACACCGGGGAGCTGTTTTTT. As protein: CASSLDLMRGNTGELFF. V gene TRBV11-3 combines with J gene TRBJ2-2; the D call may be TRBD1 or TRBD2 (5 bases each). The germline CDR1 and CDR2 sequences are SGHNT and YENEEA. Between the trimmed V and J ends, which lost 0 bases and 1 base, there was a span of 12 bases. The CDR3 spans 17 residues.

This chain joins TRBV6-5 and TRBJ1-4; D might be TRBD1 (5 bases). The germline V gene encodes CDR1 MNHEY and CDR2 SVGAGI. Trimming shortened V by 2 bases and J by 6 bases, and 10 bases separated the two germline ends. The CDR3 length is 14 residues. The CDR3 here is CASSYRGGDEKLFF. The CDR3, as DNA: TGTGCCAGCAGTTACAGGGGCGGGGATGAAAAACTGTTTTTT.

The chain links TRBV14 to TRBJ1-6; TRBD1 is a possible D gene (5 bases). From germline, CDR1 is SGHDN and CDR2 FVKESK. V was cut by 2 bases and J by 10 bases, with 12 bases left in between. The CDR3 length is 14 residues. CDR3: CASSQQGINSPLHF. The CDR3 region has the DNA TGTGCCAGCAGCCAACAGGGTATTAACTCACCCCTCCACTTT.

This clonotype was counted many times. The rearrangement links TRBV20-1 to TRBJ1-5; TRBD1 aligns across 8 bases. CDR1 and CDR2 (germline): DFQATT, SNEGSKA (reference sequence). Trimming removed 5 bases from V and 8 bases from J; junction bases left unmatched: 11. The CDR3 length is 14 residues. The CDR3 DNA is TGCAGTGCTGTAAGACAGGGGCGCGGAGAGCCCCAGCATTTT. It is translated as CSAVRQGRGEPQHF.

This chain connects TRBV12-3 or TRBV12-4 to TRBJ1-5, with 7 positions matching TRBD1. The CDR3 loop spans 15 amino acids. V lost 8 bases to trimming and J lost 1 base; unmatched junction nucleotides: 8. The CDR3 loop reads CASREGATSNQPQHF. The CDR3, as DNA: TGTGCCAGCCGGGAGGGGGCAACGAGCAATCAGCCCCAGCATTTT.

This clonotype was seen at least ten times. The genes are TRBV11-2 and TRBJ2-7, with 9 bases identical to TRBD2. Germline V gene lookup returns CDR1 SGHAT and CDR2 FQNNGV. The CDR3 has 14 amino acids. With 6 bases clipped from V and 3 bases from J, the junction kept 6 bases outside the gene matches. The CDR3 nucleotides are TGTGCCAGCAGTCCGGGACTAGCCGTCTACGAGCAGTACTTC. Translating it yields CASSPGLAVYEQYF.

This clonotype has only a few counts. The rearrangement joins TRBV20-1 to TRBJ2-3, with 9 bases that match TRBD2. Germline values: CDR1 DFQATT, CDR2 SNEGSKA (reference sequence). This CDR3 has 15 amino acids. V lost 4 bases and J lost 4; bases outside the gene matches: 9. The CDR3 protein is CSAKNIAGAPDTQYF. The CDR3 region has the DNA TGCAGTGCTAAAAACATAGCGGGAGCCCCAGATACGCAGTATTTT.

The chain is built from TRBV18 and TRBJ2-7, with a tentative D call TRBD1 (6 bases). Trimming cost V 3 bases and J 1 base, with 10 bases left between them. The CDR3 has 14 residues. Germline assignment: CDR1 KGHSH and CDR2 LQKENI. Here the CDR3 reads CASSPDSTSYEQYF. The CDR3 DNA reads TGTGCCAGCTCACCGGACAGTACTTCCTACGAGCAGTACTTC.

This clonotype was seen repeatedly, ten times or more. The V call is TRBV20-1, the J call TRBJ2-1, with 14 bases aligning to TRBD2. With V trimmed by 6 bases and J by 0 bases, 13 bases remained unmatched. The CDR3 sequence is 19 residues long. From germline, CDR1 is DFQATT and CDR2 SNEGSKA (reference sequence). CDR3 sequence: CSADRGLAGVGVSYNEQFF. The CDR3, as DNA: TGCAGTGCAGACCGGGGACTAGCGGGAGTAGGAGTCTCCTACAATGAGCAGTTCTTC.

The chain employs TRBV7-2 and TRBJ2-5; D is perhaps TRBD1 (5 bases). Germline loops: CDR1 SGHTA, CDR2 FQGNSA. V was shortened by 1 base and J by 0 bases, with 9 bases between the two germline ends. The CDR3 runs 15 residues. CDR3 sequence: CASSLVGANQETQYF. The CDR3 nucleotides are TGTGCCAGCAGCTTAGTAGGGGCGAACCAAGAGACCCAGTACTTC.

This clonotype was seen only a few times. This rearrangement joins TRBV7-2 to TRBJ2-7; tentatively, D is TRBD2 (5 bases). V was pared by 3 bases and J by 3 bases, with 9 bases between. CDR1 SGHTA and CDR2 FQGNSA come from the germline V gene. CDR3 length equals 13 residues. CDR3 loop: CASSFYSDYEQYF. The DNA of the CDR3 is TGTGCCAGCAGCTTTTATAGCGACTACGAGCAGTACTTC. Combining the CDR3 with reference TRBV7-2 and TRBJ2-7 gives the whole variable domain GAGVSQSPSNKVTEKGKDVELRCDPISGHTALYWYRQSLGQGLEFLIYFQGNSAPDKSGLPSDRFSAERTGGSVSTLTIQRTQQEDSAVYLCASSFYSDYEQYFGPGTRLTVT.

In its sample, this clonotype was seen many times. The chain combines TRBV20-1 with TRBJ2-5; the D gene could be TRBD1 or TRBD2 (6 bases each). Germline V gene data show CDR1 as DFQATT and CDR2 as SNEGSKA (reference sequence). The CDR3 length is 14 residues. V gave up 6 bases and J gave up 1 base, with 15 bases separating them. The DNA for the CDR3 is TGCAGTGCGAATACGGGGGCCCGCCAAGAGACCCAGTACTTC. The encoded protein is CSANTGARQETQYF.

The chain couples TRBV5-1 to TRBJ1-2, with 8 positions matching TRBD1. The CDR3 runs to 15 residues. With V trimmed by 0 bases and J by 4 bases, 5 bases remained unmatched. In germline, CDR1 is SGHRS, CDR2 YFSETQ. In nucleotides, the CDR3 is TGCGCCAGCAGCTTGGTTCAGGGGGCGGGCTATGGCTACACCTTC. The encoded protein is CASSLVQGAGYGYTF. Together with reference TRBV5-1 and TRBJ1-2, the CDR3 gives the full variable domain: KAGVTQTPRYLIKTRGQQVTLSCSPISGHRSVSWYQQTPGQGLQFLFEYFSETQRNKGNFPGRFSGRQFSNSRSEMNVSTLELGDSALYLCASSLVQGAGYGYTFGSGTRLTVV.

This clonotype was detected a few times. The rearrangement uses TRBV6-2 or TRBV6-3 and TRBJ2-3; TRBD2 aligns across 11 bases. CDR3 length: 17 residues. Trimming cost V 0 bases and J 5 bases; bases outside gene matches: 7. Germline assignment: CDR1 MNHEY and CDR2 SVGEGT. This CDR3 is CASSYSLAGGPRDTQYF. CDR3 in DNA: TGTGCCAGCAGTTACTCGTTAGCGGGAGGGCCCAGAGATACGCAGTATTTT.

This clonotype was picked up one time. V gene TRBV11-2 combines with J gene TRBJ2-3; 8 bases are a match to TRBD1. J was trimmed by 5 bases and V by 1 base; bases with no gene match: 8. Looked up from germline, CDR1 is SGHAT and CDR2 is FQNNGV. The CDR3 is made up of 16 amino acids. The CDR3 DNA follows: TGTGCCAGCAGCTTAGTTCAGGGGGCGGCAGGAGATACGCAGTATTTT. Residues: CASSLVQGAAGDTQYF.